Sequencing of this TCR beta chain was carried out in a study of cytomegalovirus exposure and HLA in healthy donors. Study at large: The same platform was used for the roughly 130 validation repertoires as for the roughly 730 first-cohort repertoires, as reported in a later analysis.

Germline V gene data show CDR1 as MDHEN and CDR2 as SYDVKM. CDR3 length: 14 residues. Trimming took off 2 bases at V and 5 bases at J, with 12 bases between the two ends. Comments on this clone: What it recognizes is unknown.

Donors came from a validation cohort of over a hundred subjects, distinct from the first 666-subject cohort. The assay was immunoSEQ multiplex PCR, and TCRdb's table has in-frame clones only and misses some. There are about 76,000 clones in the sample; approximately 94% occur only once, and roughly 0.6% lies in the top ten. Study-level points and caveats: For cytomegalovirus status, the classifier reportedly gave diagnoses with high specificity and sensitivity. TCR beta chains numbering roughly 150 were designated cytomegalovirus-associated.

The chain recombines TRBV28 with TRBJ2-5; perhaps TRBD1 as D (6 bases). Sequencing used PBMCs. This clonotype was sampled from a woman aged 18 to 35 in good health and CMV-seronegative. The CDR3 DNA sequence: TGTGCCAGCAGTTTAAAAGGGGGTTCGGAGACCCAGTACTTC. This sequence encodes CASSLKGGSETQYF.